What follows are 5 T cell receptor beta chains derived from one specimen sequenced in a study of T cell responses to AZD1222 COVID-19 vaccine. Sequencing used immunoSEQ multiplex PCR; TCRdb keeps in-frame clones, though not all of them. The sample lists about 150,000 clones; approximately 92% were seen once. Sequenced material: peripheral blood, taken 28 days after the second AZD1222 dose. These receptor sequences come from an adult who received the AZD1222 COVID-19 vaccine.

The chain combines TRBV2 with TRBJ1-5; perhaps TRBD1 as D (5 bases). With 5 bases removed from V and 7 bases from J, the gap between germline ends came to 12 bases. This CDR3 spans 13 amino acids. In germline, CDR1 is SNHLY, CDR2 FYNNEI. The CDR3 is CASSMQGGQPQHF. The DNA of the CDR3 is TGTGCCAGCAGTATGCAGGGTGGGCAGCCCCAGCATTTT.

This chain joins TRBV14 and TRBJ1-3; 10 bases map to TRBD1. J was trimmed by 0 bases and V by 3 bases; bases with no gene match: 5. This CDR3 is built from 17 residues. Germline CDR1 SGHDN, CDR2 FVKESK. In DNA, the CDR3 is TGTGCCAGCAGCCACAGACAGGGGGCCTCCTCTGGAAACACCATATATTTT. Translation: CASSHRQGASSGNTIYF.

The genes are TRBV3-1 (or the pseudogene TRBV3-2) and TRBJ1-1, with D tentatively TRBD1 (6 bases). The CDR3 covers 15 residues. V lost 0 bases and J 6 bases, leaving 14 bases between the germline ends. Germline V gives CDR1 LGHDT, CDR2 YNNKEL (reference sequence). DNA for the CDR3: TGTGCCAGCAGCCAAGAGGTCAGGGGAATCTCTGAAGCTTTCTTT. It is translated as CASSQEVRGISEAFF.

This clone showed up just once. The chain is built from TRBV4-1 and TRBJ2-1, with D maybe TRBD1 (6 bases). Per germline, CDR1 MGHRA and CDR2 YSYEKL. Trimming stripped 0 bases from V and 6 bases from J, with 12 bases between. This CDR3 spans 15 amino acids. The CDR3, as DNA: TGCGCCAGCAGCCAAGATCAGGACAGCTTCAATGAGCAGTTCTTC. This translates into CASSQDQDSFNEQFF.

This clone was observed a few times. J is TRBJ2-3 and V is TRBV4-2; 8 nucleotides match TRBD2. The trim removed 0 bases at V and 6 bases at J, leaving 8 bases unmatched. This CDR3 has 16 residues. Per germline, CDR1 LGHNA and CDR2 YNFKEQ. CDR3 DNA sequence: TGTGCCAGCAGCCAAGATGACGGGAGGGCCAGGGATACGCAGTATTTT. It translates to CASSQDDGRARDTQYF.